These 5 T cell receptor beta chains came from one sample sequenced in a study of cytomegalovirus exposure and HLA in healthy donors. Use of 60 Vbeta and 13 Jbeta primers characterized the PCR. Measured with immunoSEQ multiplex PCR; TCRdb has only the in-frame clones, and not every one. The repertoire holds approximately 170,000 clones, with under 85% as singletons. Sequencing was carried out using PBMCs. These receptors came from a man aged 50 to 59 in good health and CMV-seropositive.

This clone was counted a single time. Other DNA sequences in this sample translate to the same CDR3. The J gene is TRBJ2-3, the V gene TRBV5-1; possibly TRBD2 for D (6 bases). Germline V lookup: CDR1 SGHRS, CDR2 YFSETQ. The germline V and J ends were trimmed by 6 bases and 3 bases, with 17 bases remaining between them. This CDR3 has 15 amino acids. As DNA, the CDR3 is TGCGCCAGCAACATGGGACTGGCCCCGACAGATACGCAGTATTTT. Its protein is CASNMGLAPTDTQYF. The entire variable domain, with the rest obtained from reference TRBV5-1 and TRBJ2-3, is as follows: KAGVTQTPRYLIKTRGQQVTLSCSPISGHRSVSWYQQTPGQGLQFLFEYFSETQRNKGNFPGRFSGRQFSNSRSEMNVSTLELGDSALYLCASNMGLAPTDTQYFGPGTRLTVL.

The J gene is TRBJ2-7, the V gene TRBV18; no definite D call. CDR3 length equals 14 residues. V lost 2 bases, J lost 5 bases, and 13 bases lay in between. CDR1 is KGHSH, CDR2 LQKENI, per germline. CDR3 DNA: TGTGCCAGCTCACCAGGAGTAGCCCCCAACGAGCAGTACTTC. Its protein product is CASSPGVAPNEQYF.

The chain joins TRBV27 to TRBJ2-4, with 8 bases fitting TRBD1. The germline V gene has CDR1 MNHEY and CDR2 SMNVEV (reference sequence). The CDR3 contains 19 residues. With V trimmed by 5 bases and J by 2 bases, 17 bases remained unmatched. The CDR3 nucleotides read TGTGCCAGCAGTAGCCGGGACTGGGGGCAGGGGGCGACCAAAAACATTCAGTACTTC. Residues: CASSSRDWGQGATKNIQYF.

The chain links TRBV2 to TRBJ2-7; D may be TRBD2 (6 bases). Trimming cost V 4 bases and J 3 bases, with 10 bases left between them. CDR3 length: 13 residues. Germline V lookup: CDR1 SNHLY, CDR2 FYNNEI. CDR3 nucleotides: TGTGCCAGCAGTGGGGGGACTTTCTACGAGCAGTACTTC. This codes for CASSGGTFYEQYF.

This rearrangement joins TRBV5-1 to TRBJ2-2, with a possible D match to TRBD1 (5 bases). CDR1 is SGHRS and CDR2 is YFSETQ in the germline V gene. The CDR3 runs to 16 residues. The V end was cut by 4 bases, the J end by 4 bases, with 17 bases between. The CDR3 DNA sequence: TGCGCCAGCAGCACCCCTTTGGGGCTGGGCACCGGGGAGCTGTTTTTT. Translated: CASSTPLGLGTGELFF.